One and the same sample provided the 19 T cell receptor beta chains below, sequenced in a study of blood T cell repertoires in COVID-19 (dated by TCRdb to about 2020). Libraries were made using the immunoSEQ multiplex PCR assay. TCRdb holds this immuneACCESS table with in-frame rearrangements only. Some clones are missing; in checked studies, unresolved V genes explain under half, and the rest has no known cause. Here the sample has fewer than 250,000 clones; about 83% occur a single time. 2.5% to 3% of the sample rests with the top ten. The sequenced sample was peripheral blood. Receptors were obtained from a man in his fifties or sixties with active or convalescent COVID-19.

The CDR3 here is CASSLSGGLSYEQYF. CDR3 coding DNA: TGTGCCAGCAGCCTTAGCGGGGGGCTCTCCTACGAGCAGTACTTC. The genes are TRBV27 and TRBJ2-7, with 10 positions matching TRBD2. CDR1 and CDR2 from the germline V gene are MNHEY and SMNVEV (reference sequence). CDR3 size: 15 residues. J was trimmed by 0 bases and V by 6 bases; bases with no gene match: 5.

The rearrangement links TRBV5-4 to TRBJ2-2, with D maybe TRBD1 (6 bases). This CDR3 spans 13 amino acids. The ends were cut back, 4 bases at V and 6 bases at J, with 10 bases in the middle. CDR1 is SGHNT, CDR2 YYREEE, per germline (reference sequence). CDR3 in amino acids: CASSPDRPGELFF. CDR3 DNA: TGTGCCAGCAGCCCAGACAGGCCCGGGGAGCTGTTTTTT.

The rearrangement links TRBV7-9 to TRBJ2-3, with 14 bases lining up with TRBD2. Trimming at V came to 10 bases and at J to 4 bases, leaving 10 bases not matched to a gene. CDR3 length: 16 amino acids. CDR1 and CDR2 from the germline V gene are SEHNR and FQNEAQ (reference sequence). Here the CDR3 DNA reads TGTGCCATCCCGACTAGCGGGGGGGCGGCCCCAGATACGCAGTATTTT. This encodes CAIPTSGGAAPDTQYF.

V usage is TRBV27 and J usage is TRBJ1-4; 10 bases match TRBD1. CDR3 size: 15 residues. With V trimmed by 6 bases and J by 7 bases, 8 bases remained unmatched. Germline V lookup: CDR1 MNHEY, CDR2 SMNVEV (reference sequence). The CDR3 loop reads CASSEPGQGIEKLFF. Written as DNA, the CDR3 is TGTGCCAGCAGCGAACCGGGACAGGGGATTGAAAAACTGTTTTTT.

The DNA for the CDR3 is TGTGCCAGCAGCTTTCGGGATTGGGACACTGAAGCTTTCTTT. Its protein is CASSFRDWDTEAFF. This chain connects TRBV5-4 to TRBJ1-1, with D unresolved. Germline CDR1 and CDR2: SGHNT and YYREEE (reference sequence). This CDR3 contains 14 residues. V was trimmed by 2 bases and J by 3 bases, leaving 11 bases between them. The whole variable domain, remainder taken from reference TRBV5-4 and TRBJ1-1, is ETGVTQSPTHLIKTRGQQVTLRCSSQSGHNTVSWYQQALGQGPQFIFQYYREEENGRGNFPPRFSGLQFPNYSSELNVNALELDDSALYLCASSFRDWDTEAFFGQGTRLTVV.

J is TRBJ1-4 and V is TRBV3-1 (or the pseudogene TRBV3-2); no reliable D call. The V and J ends lost 2 bases and 2 bases respectively, with 6 bases between them. Germline values: CDR1 LGHDT, CDR2 YNNKEL (reference sequence). CDR3 length equals 14 residues. CDR3 loop: CASSQTGTNEKLFF. The DNA for the CDR3 is TGTGCCAGCAGCCAAACCGGGACTAATGAAAAACTGTTTTTT.

The gene calls are TRBV11-2 and TRBJ1-5; D remains ambiguous. The V end was cut by 4 bases, the J end by 9 bases, with 7 bases between. CDR1 is SGHAT, CDR2 FQNNGV, per germline. The CDR3 sequence is 11 residues long. Here the CDR3 DNA reads TGTGCCAGCAGCTCTGGAGGGCCCCAGCATTTT. It specifies CASSSGGPQHF.

This chain uses TRBV3-1 (or the pseudogene TRBV3-2) with TRBJ2-7; 9 bases line up with TRBD1. The V gene end was trimmed by 5 bases and the J gene end by 3 bases; junction bases not matched to a gene: 8. This CDR3 comprises 15 residues. Germline V gene sequence: CDR1 LGHDT, CDR2 YNNKEL (reference sequence). The CDR3: CASSNKDRGRYEQYF. CDR3 DNA sequence: TGTGCCAGCAGCAACAAGGACAGGGGACGCTACGAGCAGTACTTC.

The J gene is TRBJ1-2, the V gene TRBV9; TRBD1 is a possible D gene (5 bases). V was pared by 2 bases and J by 5 bases, with 16 bases between. The CDR3 is 15 amino acids. Germline V gene sequence: CDR1 SGDLS, CDR2 YYNGEE. The CDR3 region is CASSVLRTPDYGYTF. DNA of the CDR3: TGTGCCAGCAGCGTCCTCCGGACACCCGATTATGGCTACACCTTC.

The chain uses TRBV19 and TRBJ2-1, with D possibly being TRBD1 (6 bases). Per the germline V gene, CDR1 is LNHDA and CDR2 is SQIVND (reference sequence). Trimming shortened V by 9 bases and J by 0 bases, and 12 bases separated the two germline ends. This CDR3 is built from 14 residues. The CDR3 nucleotides are TGTGCCAGCCGAGGGGGAAACTCCTACAATGAGCAGTTCTTC. Translation: CASRGGNSYNEQFF.

CDR3 bases: TGTGCCAGCAGTTATACTAGCGGCTCCTACGAGCAGTACTTC. It yields the protein CASSYTSGSYEQYF. The chain has TRBV6-2 or TRBV6-3 and TRBJ2-7; 8 nucleotides match TRBD2. The junction had 1 base not matched to a gene; V was cut back by 3 bases and J by 0 bases. Looked up from germline, CDR1 is MNHEY and CDR2 is SVGEGT. The length of the CDR3 is 14 residues.

V and J are TRBV29-1 and TRBJ1-2; TRBD1 aligns across 7 bases. The J segment lost 4 bases and the V segment lost 3 bases, leaving 8 bases of the junction unmatched. CDR3 length: 14 residues. Germline values: CDR1 SQVTM, CDR2 ANQGSEA. The CDR3: CSVDKGGATYGYTF. As DNA, the CDR3 is TGCAGCGTTGATAAAGGGGGCGCAACCTATGGCTACACCTTC.

The chain couples TRBV30 to TRBJ1-2, with 8 bases lining up with TRBD1. The CDR3 contains 13 residues. Unmatched junction bases numbered 7, after V lost 3 bases and J lost 7 bases. CDR1 is GTSNPN and CDR2 is SVGIG in the germline V gene (reference sequence). CDR3 residues: CAWREGRGLGYTF. The CDR3 coding sequence is TGTGCCTGGAGGGAGGGCAGGGGGCTTGGCTACACCTTC.

This clone was counted only a few times. The chain uses TRBV21-1 and TRBJ1-2. TRBV21-1 is listed as a pseudogene. The CDR3 runs to 16 residues. Here the CDR3 reads CASSKGLGGHVDGYTF. In DNA form, the CDR3 reads TGTGCCAGCAGCAAAGGCCTGGGGGGGCACGTGGATGGCTACACCTTC.

V is TRBV28 and J is TRBJ2-1, with TRBD2 matching over 9 bases. CDR3 length: 15 residues. Germline V gene sequence: CDR1 MDHEN, CDR2 SYDVKM. V dropped 2 bases and J dropped 4; count of bases not matched to a gene: 3. CDR3 bases: TGTGCCAGCAGTTTAGCGGGAGGGCAATACAATGAGCAGTTCTTC. Translated: CASSLAGGQYNEQFF. The variable domain in full, completed from reference TRBV28 and TRBJ2-1, reads DVKVTQSSRYLVKRTGEKVFLECVQDMDHENMFWYRQDPGLGLRLIYFSYDVKMKEKGDIPEGYSVSREKKERFSLILESASTNQTSMYLCASSLAGGQYNEQFFGPGTRLTVL.

The V and J genes are TRBV5-1 and TRBJ2-5; 9 nucleotides agree with TRBD2. The CDR3 loop spans 15 amino acids. The V segment lost 3 bases and the J segment 4 bases; nucleotides outside the gene matches: 7. Germline values: CDR1 SGHRS, CDR2 YFSETQ. DNA for the CDR3: TGCGCCAGCAGCTCCCAGGCGGGAGGGTTAGAGACCCAGTACTTC. Protein product: CASSSQAGGLETQYF.

This clone was detected once. The chain uses TRBV6-5 and TRBJ1-3; D is unresolved. Trimming shortened V by 7 bases and J by 0 bases, and 10 bases separated the two germline ends. This CDR3 is built from 14 residues. The germline V gene has CDR1 MNHEY and CDR2 SVGAGI. CDR3 in amino acids: CASMRGNSGNTIYF. The CDR3 nucleotides read TGTGCCAGCATGCGGGGAAACTCTGGAAACACCATATATTTT.

The chain employs TRBV28 and TRBJ2-6; D is unresolved. Trimming removed 3 bases at V and 0 bases at J, with 9 bases between. Germline CDR1 is MDHEN and CDR2 is SYDVKM. The CDR3 loop spans 16 amino acids. This CDR3 is CASSFHSSSGANVLTF. CDR3 coding DNA: TGTGCCAGCAGTTTCCACTCGAGCTCTGGGGCCAACGTCCTGACTTTC.

This clone was seen repeatedly, ten times or more. The sample holds other DNA sequences that translate to the same CDR3. The genes are TRBV29-1 and TRBJ2-7; TRBD1 aligns across 10 bases. CDR3 length: 12 amino acids. With 6 bases clipped from V and 2 bases from J, the junction kept 1 base outside the gene matches. The germline V gene has CDR1 SQVTM and CDR2 ANQGSEA. CDR3 sequence reads: CSVGTGAYEQYF. The CDR3 DNA reads TGCAGCGTGGGGACAGGGGCCTACGAGCAGTACTTC.